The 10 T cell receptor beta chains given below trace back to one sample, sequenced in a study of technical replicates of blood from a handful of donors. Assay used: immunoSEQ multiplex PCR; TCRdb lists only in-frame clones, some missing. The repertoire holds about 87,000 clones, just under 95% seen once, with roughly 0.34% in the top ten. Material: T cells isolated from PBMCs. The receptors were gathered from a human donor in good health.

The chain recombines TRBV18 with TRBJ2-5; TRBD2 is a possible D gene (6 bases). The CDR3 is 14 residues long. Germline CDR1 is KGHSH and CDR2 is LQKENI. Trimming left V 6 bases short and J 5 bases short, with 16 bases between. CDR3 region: CASSARDSRETQYF. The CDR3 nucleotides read TGTGCCAGCTCTGCCCGGGACTCTCGGGAGACCCAGTACTTC.

The CDR3 here is CASSFGDSTEAFF. The DNA for the CDR3 is TGTGCCAGCAGCTTCGGGGACAGCACTGAAGCTTTCTTT. This chain joins TRBV11-2 and TRBJ1-1; 7 bases agree with TRBD1. Germline V gene lookup returns CDR1 SGHAT and CDR2 FQNNGV. This CDR3 region has 13 residues. J was trimmed by 4 bases and V by 3 bases; bases with no gene match: 2. Full variable domain (rest looked up from reference TRBV11-2 and TRBJ1-1): EAGVAQSPRYKIIEKRQSVAFWCNPISGHATLYWYQQILGQGPKLLIQFQNNGVVDDSQLPKDRFSAERLKGVDSTLKIQPAKLEDSAVYLCASSFGDSTEAFFGQGTRLTVV.

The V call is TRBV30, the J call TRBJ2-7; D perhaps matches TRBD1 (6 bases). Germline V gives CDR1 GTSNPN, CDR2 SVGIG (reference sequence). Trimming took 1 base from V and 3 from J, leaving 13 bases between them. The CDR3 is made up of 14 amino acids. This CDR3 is CAWSGIQGFYEQYF. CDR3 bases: TGTGCCTGGAGTGGAATACAGGGTTTCTACGAGCAGTACTTC. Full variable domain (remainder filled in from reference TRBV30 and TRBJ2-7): SQTIHQWPATLVQPVGSPLSLECTVEGTSNPNLYWYRQAAGRGLQLLFYSVGIGQISSEVPQNLSASRPQDRQFILSSKKLLLSDSGFYLCAWSGIQGFYEQYFGPGTRLTVT.

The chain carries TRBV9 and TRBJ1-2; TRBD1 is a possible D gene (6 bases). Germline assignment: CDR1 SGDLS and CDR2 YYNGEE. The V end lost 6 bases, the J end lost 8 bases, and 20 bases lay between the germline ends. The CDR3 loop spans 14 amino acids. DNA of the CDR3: TGTGCCAGCACCCCCATGGGGGCCCGAAAGGGCTACACCTTC. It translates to CASTPMGARKGYTF. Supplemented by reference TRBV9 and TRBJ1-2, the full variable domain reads DSGVTQTPKHLITATGQRVTLRCSPRSGDLSVYWYQQSLDQGLQFLIQYYNGEERAKGNILERFSAQQFPDLHSELNLSSLELGDSALYFCASTPMGARKGYTFGSGTRLTVV.

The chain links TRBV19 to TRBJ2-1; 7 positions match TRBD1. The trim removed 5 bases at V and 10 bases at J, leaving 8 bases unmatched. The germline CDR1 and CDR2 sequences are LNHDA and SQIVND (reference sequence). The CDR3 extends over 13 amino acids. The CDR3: CASSVGQVGEQFF. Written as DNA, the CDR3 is TGTGCCAGTAGTGTTGGACAGGTGGGAGAGCAGTTCTTC.

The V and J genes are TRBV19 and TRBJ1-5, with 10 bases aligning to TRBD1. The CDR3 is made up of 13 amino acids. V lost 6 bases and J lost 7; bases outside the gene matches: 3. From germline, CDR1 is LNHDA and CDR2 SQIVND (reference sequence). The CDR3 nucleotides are TGTGCCAGTAGAGGGACAGGGGTGCAGCCCCAGCATTTT. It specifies CASRGTGVQPQHF. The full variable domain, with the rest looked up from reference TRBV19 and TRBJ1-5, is DGGITQSPKYLFRKEGQNVTLSCEQNLNHDAMYWYRQDPGQGLRLIYYSQIVNDFQKGDIAEGYSVSREKKESFPLTVTSAQKNPTAFYLCASRGTGVQPQHFGDGTRLSIL.

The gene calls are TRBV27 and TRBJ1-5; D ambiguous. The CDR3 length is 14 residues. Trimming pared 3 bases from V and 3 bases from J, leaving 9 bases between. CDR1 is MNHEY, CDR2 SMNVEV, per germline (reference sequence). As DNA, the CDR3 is TGTGCCAGCAGTTTCAGAGGGTTCAATCAGCCCCAGCATTTT. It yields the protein CASSFRGFNQPQHF.

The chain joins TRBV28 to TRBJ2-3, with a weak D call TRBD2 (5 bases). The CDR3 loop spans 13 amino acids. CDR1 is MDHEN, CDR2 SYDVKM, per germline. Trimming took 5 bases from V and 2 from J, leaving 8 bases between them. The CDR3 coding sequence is TGTGCCAGCAGTGGACTGTCCACAGATACGCAGTATTTT. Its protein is CASSGLSTDTQYF.

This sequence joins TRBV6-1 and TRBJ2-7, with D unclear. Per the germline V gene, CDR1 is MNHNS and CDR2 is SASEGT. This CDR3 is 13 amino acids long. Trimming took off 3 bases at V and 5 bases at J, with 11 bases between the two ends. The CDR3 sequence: CASSDIRIHEQYF. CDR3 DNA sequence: TGTGCCAGCAGTGACATCAGGATCCACGAGCAGTACTTC.

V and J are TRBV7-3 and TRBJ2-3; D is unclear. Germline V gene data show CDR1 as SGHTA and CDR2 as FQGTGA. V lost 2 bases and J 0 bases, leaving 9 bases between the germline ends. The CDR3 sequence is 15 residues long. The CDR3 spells CASSLYSVSTDTQYF. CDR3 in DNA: TGTGCCAGCAGCTTATATTCAGTCAGCACAGATACGCAGTATTTT.